This TCR beta chain was documented in a study of cytomegalovirus exposure and HLA in healthy donors. Study-wide background: A subsequent analysis reported that the 95 to 150 validation repertoires were produced on the same platform that had also been used for the 666 first-cohort repertoires.

Study results and limitations: Both high specificity and high sensitivity reportedly marked the classifier's diagnosis of cytomegalovirus status. Specificity for CMV antigens was confirmed in vitro for three of the CMV-associated chains. The tendency of first-cohort TCR clusters to co-occur in the 90 to 150 validation repertoires emerged from a later analysis.

Here immunoSEQ multiplex PCR was the method, and the copy in TCRdb shows in-frame clones only, minus some. Here the sample spans fewer than 400,000 clones, roughly 88% being singletons. The germline V gene encodes CDR1 WNHNN and CDR2 SYGVQD (reference sequence). Trimming left V 3 bases short and J 1 base short, with 6 bases between. This CDR3 has 13 amino acids. To note about this clone: Antigen unknown.

This receptor was obtained from a man aged 25 to 40 in good health and CMV-seronegative. This chain joins TRBV10-1 and TRBJ1-1; D gene ambiguous. The source material was PBMCs. The DNA of the CDR3 is TGCGCCAGCAGTGATTCAGGGAACACTGAAGCTTTCTTT. This gives the protein CASSDSGNTEAFF.